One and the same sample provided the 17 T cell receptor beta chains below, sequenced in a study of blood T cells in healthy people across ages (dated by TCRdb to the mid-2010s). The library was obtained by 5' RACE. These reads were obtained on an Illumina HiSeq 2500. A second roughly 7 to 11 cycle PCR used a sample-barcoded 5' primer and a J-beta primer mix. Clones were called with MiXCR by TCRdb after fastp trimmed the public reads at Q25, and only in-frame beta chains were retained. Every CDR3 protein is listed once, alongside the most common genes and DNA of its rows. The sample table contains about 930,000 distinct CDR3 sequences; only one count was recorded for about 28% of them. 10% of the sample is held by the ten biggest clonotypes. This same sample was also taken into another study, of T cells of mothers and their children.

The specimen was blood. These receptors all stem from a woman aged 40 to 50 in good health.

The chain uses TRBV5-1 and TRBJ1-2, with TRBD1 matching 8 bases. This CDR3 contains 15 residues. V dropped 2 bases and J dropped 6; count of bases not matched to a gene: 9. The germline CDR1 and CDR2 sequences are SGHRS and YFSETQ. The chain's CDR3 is CASSFSGQGWNGYTF. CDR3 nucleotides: TGCGCCAGCAGCTTTTCTGGACAGGGTTGGAATGGCTACACCTTC.

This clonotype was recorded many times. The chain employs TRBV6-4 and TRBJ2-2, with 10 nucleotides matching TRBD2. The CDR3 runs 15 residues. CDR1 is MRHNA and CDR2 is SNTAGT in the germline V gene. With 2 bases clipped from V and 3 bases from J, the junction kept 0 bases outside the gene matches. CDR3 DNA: TGTGCCAGCAGTGACGGGACTAGCGACACCGGGGAGCTGTTTTTT. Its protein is CASSDGTSDTGELFF.

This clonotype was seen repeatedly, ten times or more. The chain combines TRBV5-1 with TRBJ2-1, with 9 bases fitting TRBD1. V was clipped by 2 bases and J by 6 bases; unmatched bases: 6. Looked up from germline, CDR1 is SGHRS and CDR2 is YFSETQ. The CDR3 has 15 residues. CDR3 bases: TGCGCCAGCAGCTTATACAGGGGGCAGCGCAATGAGCAGTTCTTC. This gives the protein CASSLYRGQRNEQFF.

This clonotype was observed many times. In DNA form, the CDR3 reads TGTGCCAGCAGTTTTGGGATGGAACTGTTTTTT. Residues: CASSFGMELFF. The rearrangement uses TRBV12-3 or TRBV12-4 and TRBJ1-4; the D is unclear. V lost 3 bases and J 12 bases, leaving 8 bases between the germline ends. This CDR3 comprises 11 residues.

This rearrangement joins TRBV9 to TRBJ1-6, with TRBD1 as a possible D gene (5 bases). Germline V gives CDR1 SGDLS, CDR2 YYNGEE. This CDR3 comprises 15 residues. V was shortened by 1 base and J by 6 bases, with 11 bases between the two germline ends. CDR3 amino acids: CASSVREGSNSPLHF. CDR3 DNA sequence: TGTGCCAGCAGCGTAAGGGAGGGGTCTAATTCACCCCTCCACTTT.

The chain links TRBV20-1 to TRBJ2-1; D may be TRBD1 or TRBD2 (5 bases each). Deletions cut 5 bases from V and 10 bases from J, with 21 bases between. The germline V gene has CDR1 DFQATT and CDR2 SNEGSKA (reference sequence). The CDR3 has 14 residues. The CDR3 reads CSAPRSLDWGEQFF. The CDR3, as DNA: TGCAGTGCTCCGCGAAGCTTGGACTGGGGGGAGCAGTTCTTC.

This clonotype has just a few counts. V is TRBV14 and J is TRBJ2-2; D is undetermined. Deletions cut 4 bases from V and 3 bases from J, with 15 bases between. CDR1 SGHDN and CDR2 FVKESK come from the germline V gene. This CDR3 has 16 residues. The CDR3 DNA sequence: TGTGCCAGCAGCCCGGTCTTGGGATTTGACACCGGGGAGCTGTTTTTT. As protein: CASSPVLGFDTGELFF.

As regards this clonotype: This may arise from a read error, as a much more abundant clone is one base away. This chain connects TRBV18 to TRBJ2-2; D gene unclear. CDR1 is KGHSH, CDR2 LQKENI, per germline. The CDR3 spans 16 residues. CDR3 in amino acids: CAGSPPMQASLRELFF. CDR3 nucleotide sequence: TGTGCCGGCTCACCACCAATGCAGGCCAGCTTGAGGGAGCTGTTTTTT.

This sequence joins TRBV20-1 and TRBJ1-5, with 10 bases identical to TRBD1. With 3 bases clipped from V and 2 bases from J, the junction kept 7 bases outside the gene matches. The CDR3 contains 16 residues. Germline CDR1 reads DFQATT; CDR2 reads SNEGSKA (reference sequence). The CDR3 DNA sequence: TGCAGTGCTAGCGCTGACAGGGGGCAAGGCAATCAGCCCCAGCATTTT. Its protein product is CSASADRGQGNQPQHF.

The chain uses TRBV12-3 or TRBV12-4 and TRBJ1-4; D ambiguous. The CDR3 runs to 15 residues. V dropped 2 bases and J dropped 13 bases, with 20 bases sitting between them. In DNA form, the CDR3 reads TGTGCCAGCAGTTTAAGATTCGGGTCGGCAGAGGGACTGTTTTTT. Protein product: CASSLRFGSAEGLFF.

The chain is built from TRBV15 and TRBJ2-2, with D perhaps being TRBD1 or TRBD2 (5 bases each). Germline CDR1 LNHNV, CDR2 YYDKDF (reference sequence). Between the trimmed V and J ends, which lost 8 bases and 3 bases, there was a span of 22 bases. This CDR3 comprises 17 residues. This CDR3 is CATRTTRGVLYTGELFF. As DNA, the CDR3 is TGTGCCACCCGAACCACCCGGGGCGTCTTATACACCGGGGAGCTGTTTTTT. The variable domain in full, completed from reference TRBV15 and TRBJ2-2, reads DAMVIQNPRYQVTQFGKPVTLSCSQTLNHNVMYWYQQKSSQAPKLLFHYYDKDFNNEADTPDNFQSRRPNTSFCFLDIRSPGLGDTAMYLCATRTTRGVLYTGELFFGEGSRLTVL.

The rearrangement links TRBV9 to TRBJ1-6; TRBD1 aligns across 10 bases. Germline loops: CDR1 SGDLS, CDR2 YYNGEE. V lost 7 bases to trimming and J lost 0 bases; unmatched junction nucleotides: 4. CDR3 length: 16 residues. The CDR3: CASGTGDLSYNSPLHF. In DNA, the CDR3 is TGTGCCAGCGGGACAGGGGACCTCTCCTATAATTCACCCCTCCACTTT.

The CDR3 bases are TGTGCCAGCAGTTTTAGGCCGGGAGTATACAATGAGCAGTTCTTC. It encodes CASSFRPGVYNEQFF. The genes are TRBV12-3 or TRBV12-4 and TRBJ2-1, with a possible D match to TRBD2 (6 bases). Deletions cut 3 bases from V and 4 bases from J, with 13 bases between. CDR3 size: 15 residues.

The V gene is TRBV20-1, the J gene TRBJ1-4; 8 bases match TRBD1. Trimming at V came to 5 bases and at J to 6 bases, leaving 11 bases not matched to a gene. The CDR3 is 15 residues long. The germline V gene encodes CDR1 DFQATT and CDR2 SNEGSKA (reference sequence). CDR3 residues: CSAPLPGQGYEKLFF. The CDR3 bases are TGCAGTGCTCCCCTTCCTGGACAGGGATATGAAAAACTGTTTTTT.

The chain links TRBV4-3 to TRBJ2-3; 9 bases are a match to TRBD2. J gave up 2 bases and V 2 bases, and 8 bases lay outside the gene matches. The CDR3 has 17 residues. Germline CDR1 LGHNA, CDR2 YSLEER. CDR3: CASSQLLAGALTDTQYF. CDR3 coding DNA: TGCGCCAGCAGCCAACTGTTAGCGGGGGCCCTCACAGATACGCAGTATTTT.

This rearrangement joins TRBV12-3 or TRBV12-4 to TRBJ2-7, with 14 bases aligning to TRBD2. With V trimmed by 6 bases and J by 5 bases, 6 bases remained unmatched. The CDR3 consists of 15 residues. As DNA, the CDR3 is TGTGCCAGCAGGGCGGGACTAGCGGGGGTCCACGAGCAGTACTTC. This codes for CASRAGLAGVHEQYF.

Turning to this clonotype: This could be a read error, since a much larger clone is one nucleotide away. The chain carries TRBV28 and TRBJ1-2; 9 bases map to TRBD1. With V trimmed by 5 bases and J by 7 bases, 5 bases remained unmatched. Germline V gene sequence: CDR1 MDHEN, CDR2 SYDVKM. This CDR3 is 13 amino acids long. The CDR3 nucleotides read TGTGCCAGCAGTAACAGGGGGCGGGTTGGCTACACCTTC. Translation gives CASSNRGRVGYTF.